These 15 T cell receptor beta chains were sequenced from one sample in a study of metastatic and nonmetastatic thyroid tumors. TCRdb re-processed the PCR reads through MiXCR. The sample lists 9,400 or so clones; 31% were seen once. Treatment of any kind had been given to no patient before thyroid surgery. Material for sequencing was adjacent normal tissue. The receptors derive from a female donor with papillary thyroid cancer or a benign thyroid nodule (not recorded which). Some clones in this sample may be carry-over from other donors' samples.

The table lists this clone with a few counts. The CDR3 spells CASSVLTSGRETQYF. Here the CDR3 DNA reads TGTGCCAGCAGTGTACTGACTAGCGGGAGGGAGACCCAGTACTTC. The chain has TRBV25-1 and TRBJ2-5; 13 bases fit TRBD2. CDR1 is MGHDK, CDR2 SYGVNS, per germline. The J segment lost 5 bases and the V segment lost 4 bases, leaving 4 bases of the junction unmatched. This CDR3 is built from 15 residues.

The chain couples TRBV16 to TRBJ1-1; TRBD1 might be the D (5 bases). CDR1 and CDR2 from the germline V gene are KGHSY and FQNENV. This CDR3 spans 16 amino acids. The V end was cut by 3 bases, the J end by 2 bases, with 16 bases between. As DNA, the CDR3 is TGTGCCAGCAGCCAGAGAATAGGAGGGACTAACACTGAAGCTTTCTTT. This gives the protein CASSQRIGGTNTEAFF.

The genes are TRBV9 and TRBJ1-6; 9 positions match TRBD1. This CDR3 comprises 13 residues. The V gene's germline CDR1 is SGDLS and CDR2 YYNGEE. After removal of 6 bases from V and 10 bases from J, the junction contained 5 bases not matched to a gene. The CDR3 nucleotides are TGTGCCAGCAACGGAGGACAGGGGTCACCCCTCCACTTT. It encodes CASNGGQGSPLHF.

The V and J genes are TRBV7-9 and TRBJ1-2; tentative D call: TRBD1 (6 bases). CDR1 SEHNR and CDR2 FQNEAQ come from the germline V gene (reference sequence). The CDR3 is 14 amino acids. V was pared by 1 base and J by 4 bases, with 10 bases between. CDR3 loop: CASSLEGVVYGYTF. The CDR3 DNA sequence: TGTGCCAGCAGCTTAGAGGGGGTAGTCTATGGCTACACCTTC.

This clone has just a few counts. Other DNA variants within this sample encode the same CDR3. V gene TRBV19 combines with J gene TRBJ1-4; D is uncertain. Germline V lookup: CDR1 LNHDA, CDR2 SQIVND (reference sequence). V was clipped by 5 bases and J by 7 bases, with 14 bases between them. This CDR3 contains 14 residues. CDR3: CASSPPGFTEKLFF. CDR3 nucleotide sequence: TGTGCCAGTAGTCCCCCCGGGTTTACTGAAAAACTGTTTTTT. The full variable domain, completed using reference TRBV19 and TRBJ1-4, is DGGITQSPKYLFRKEGQNVTLSCEQNLNHDAMYWYRQDPGQGLRLIYYSQIVNDFQKGDIAEGYSVSREKKESFPLTVTSAQKNPTAFYLCASSPPGFTEKLFFGSGTQLSVL.

The chain combines TRBV11-3 with TRBJ2-7; D gene uncertain. The length of the CDR3 is 12 residues. Deletions cut 4 bases from V and 2 bases from J, with 6 bases between. Per the germline V gene, CDR1 is SGHNT and CDR2 is YENEEA. CDR3 coding DNA: TGTGCCAGCAGCTCGAATACCTACGAGCAGTACTTC. Its translation is CASSSNTYEQYF.

This clone was observed a single time. The rearrangement links TRBV3-1 to TRBJ2-7; 10 bases align to TRBD1. CDR1 and CDR2 (germline): LGHDT, YNNKEL (reference sequence). J gave up 7 bases and V 4 bases, and 7 bases lay outside the gene matches. This CDR3 comprises 14 residues. CDR3 region: CASSLRGQGSEQYF. In DNA form, the CDR3 reads TGTGCCAGCAGCCTACGGGGACAGGGGAGTGAGCAGTACTTC.

This chain uses TRBV6-1 with TRBJ2-1; 9 nucleotides align to TRBD2. V was clipped by 6 bases and J by 13 bases; unmatched bases: 22. The CDR3 contains 17 residues. In germline, CDR1 is MNHNS, CDR2 SASEGT. The CDR3 reads CASRPPGPSTASGVQFF. CDR3 DNA sequence: TGTGCCAGCAGACCACCGGGACCCAGCACGGCTAGCGGGGTTCAGTTCTTC.

V is TRBV6-1 and J is TRBJ1-2; a possible D gene is TRBD1 (5 bases). CDR1 is MNHNS, CDR2 SASEGT, per germline. With 6 bases removed from V and 8 bases from J, the gap between germline ends came to 22 bases. This CDR3 spans 15 amino acids. The CDR3 loop is CASRLTPDGWGGYTF. As DNA, the CDR3 is TGTGCCAGCAGACTCACTCCGGACGGATGGGGGGGCTACACCTTC.

In regard to this clone: At one end, the junction sequence differs from germline, possibly due to a read error. V usage is TRBV4-1 and J usage is TRBJ2-7, with D perhaps TRBD2 (6 bases). The CDR3 runs to 18 residues. CDR1 MGHRA and CDR2 YSYEKL come from the germline V gene. CDR3: CASSKDRASEGESYERYF. In DNA, the CDR3 is TGCGCCAGCAGCAAAGATCGGGCTAGCGAGGGAGAATCCTACGAGCGGTACTTC.

The chain has TRBV5-1 and TRBJ2-7, with D perhaps being TRBD1 or TRBD2 (6 bases each). The V gene's germline CDR1 is SGHRS and CDR2 YFSETQ. V lost 0 bases, J lost 0 bases, and 16 bases lay in between. The CDR3 loop spans 17 amino acids. The CDR3 reads CASSLGGDTTFSYEQYF. The DNA of the CDR3 is TGCGCCAGCAGCTTGGGGGGGGACACAACCTTCTCCTACGAGCAGTACTTC.

This clone has a handful of counts. The rearrangement links TRBV5-1 to TRBJ2-3; D call uncertain. Germline V lookup: CDR1 SGHRS, CDR2 YFSETQ. V was trimmed by 0 bases and J by 5 bases, leaving 13 bases between them. This CDR3 region has 15 residues. CDR3 residues: CASSLGRYLGDTQYF. CDR3 DNA sequence: TGCGCCAGCAGCTTGGGACGATATTTAGGAGATACGCAGTATTTT.

This chain uses TRBV27 with TRBJ2-3, with 14 positions matching TRBD2. This CDR3 has 19 amino acids. Per the germline V gene, CDR1 is MNHEY and CDR2 is SMNVEV (reference sequence). Trimming cost V 1 base and J 0 bases; bases outside gene matches: 6. As DNA, the CDR3 is TGTGCCAGCAGTTTATTAGGGACTAGCGGGAGTACTAGCACAGATACGCAGTATTTT. This gives the protein CASSLLGTSGSTSTDTQYF.

There are a few counts of this clone. The gene calls are TRBV28 and TRBJ1-2; unclear D gene. CDR1 and CDR2 from the germline V gene are MDHEN and SYDVKM. Trimming removed 5 bases from V and 8 bases from J, with 12 bases in between. This CDR3 region has 12 residues. The CDR3 sequence: CASSRPSGGYTF. CDR3 bases: TGTGCCAGCAGTCGACCGTCTGGCGGCTACACCTTC.

This clone is medium-sized by share. The chain is built from TRBV9 and TRBJ1-1, with 11 bases fitting TRBD1. Trimming at V came to 0 bases and at J to 1 base, leaving 2 bases not matched to a gene. CDR1 and CDR2 from the germline V gene are SGDLS and YYNGEE. This CDR3 is 16 amino acids long. The CDR3 is CASSVGGTGGNTEAFF. CDR3 DNA sequence: TGTGCCAGCAGCGTAGGGGGGACAGGGGGGAACACTGAAGCTTTCTTT.